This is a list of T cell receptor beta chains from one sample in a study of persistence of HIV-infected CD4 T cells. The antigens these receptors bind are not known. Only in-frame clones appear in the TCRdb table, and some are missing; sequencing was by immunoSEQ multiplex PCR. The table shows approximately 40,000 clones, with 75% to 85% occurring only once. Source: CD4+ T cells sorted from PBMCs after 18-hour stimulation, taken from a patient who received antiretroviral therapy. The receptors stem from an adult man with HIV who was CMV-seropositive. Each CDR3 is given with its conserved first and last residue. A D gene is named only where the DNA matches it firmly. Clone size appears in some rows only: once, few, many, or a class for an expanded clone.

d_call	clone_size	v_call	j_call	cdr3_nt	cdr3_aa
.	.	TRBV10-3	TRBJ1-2	TGTGCCACCGTCAACAGCCGTAACGTCTATGGCTACACCTTC	CATVNSRNVYGYTF
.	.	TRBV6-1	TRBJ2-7	TGTGCCAGCAGTGATTGGCGGGACTCCTACGAGCAGTACTTC	CASSDWRDSYEQYF
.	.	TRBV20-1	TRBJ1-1	TGCAGTGCCAGTGGGGGGACTGAAGCTTTCTTT	CSASGGTEAFF
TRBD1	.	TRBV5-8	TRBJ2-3	TGTGCCAGCAGCTTTAACAGGGGATCAAACACAGATACGCAGTATTTT	CASSFNRGSNTDTQYF
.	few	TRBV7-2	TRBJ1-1	TGTGCCAGCAGCGAGACCAGGGAGGTTAACACTGAAGCTTTCTTT	CASSETREVNTEAFF
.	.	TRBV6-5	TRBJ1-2	TGTGCCAGCAGCCGAACTCTCAACGGGTACTATGGCTACACCTTC	CASSRTLNGYYGYTF
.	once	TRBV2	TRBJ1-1	TGTGCCAGCAGTGAAGTAGAACGCACTGAAGCTTTCTTT	CASSEVERTEAFF
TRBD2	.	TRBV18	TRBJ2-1	TGTGCCAGCTCACCATCGACTAGCGGCTACAATGAGCAGTTCTTC	CASSPSTSGYNEQFF
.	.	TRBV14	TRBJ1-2	TGTGCCAGCAGCCAGTCCGGGACGGCGTCTTGGGGCTACACCTTC	CASSQSGTASWGYTF
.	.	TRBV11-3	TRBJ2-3	TGTGCCAGCAGCTTACTCCTACCCCCAGATACGCAGTATTTT	CASSLLLPPDTQYF
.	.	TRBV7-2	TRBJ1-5	TGTGCCAGCAGCTTGGGGGTGTTCGATCAGCCCCAGCATTTT	CASSLGVFDQPQHF
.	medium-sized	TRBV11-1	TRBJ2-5	TGTGCCAGCAGCCCCGAAAGATCGGCCCGGGGGGAGACCCAGTACTTC	CASSPERSARGETQYF
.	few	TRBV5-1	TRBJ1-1	TGCGCCAGCAGCCTCGGCGGACGGACTGAAGCTTTCTTT	CASSLGGRTEAFF
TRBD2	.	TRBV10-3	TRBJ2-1	TGTGCCATCAGTGAGTCGCTAGCGGGAGGGGCGAATGAGCAGTTCTTC	CAISESLAGGANEQFF
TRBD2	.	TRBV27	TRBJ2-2	TGTGCCAGCAGTTTTTACCCTGGCCTAGCGGGATGGGAGAGCGGGGAGCTGTTTTTT	CASSFYPGLAGWESGELFF
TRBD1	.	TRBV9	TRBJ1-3	TGTGCCAGCGGGTCAGGCCAGGGGGCTGGAAACACCATATATTTT	CASGSGQGAGNTIYF
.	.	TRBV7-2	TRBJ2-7	TGTGCCAGCAGCACTAGACAGGTTAAGTACGAGCAGTACTTC	CASSTRQVKYEQYF
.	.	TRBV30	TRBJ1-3	TGTGCCTGGAGTGTACGGGGGCCGGCGGGAAACACCATATATTTT	CAWSVRGPAGNTIYF
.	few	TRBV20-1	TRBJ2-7	TGCAGTGCTAAGGGAAACGAGCAGTACTTC	CSAKGNEQYF
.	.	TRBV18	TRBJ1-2	TGTGCCAGCTCACCAAAAGGGGAGACAGGTCGCGGCTACACCTTC	CASSPKGETGRGYTF
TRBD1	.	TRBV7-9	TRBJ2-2	TGTGCCAGCAGCTTAGCGGGCAGGGACAGCAAGCTGTTTTTT	CASSLAGRDSKLFF
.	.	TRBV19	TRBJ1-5	TGTGCCAGTAGTATAGCTGGGGACAATCAGCCCCAGCATTTT	CASSIAGDNQPQHF
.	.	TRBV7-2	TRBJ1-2	TGTGCCAGCAGCTTAGCGTCGGGGGGTGACTATGGCTACACCTTC	CASSLASGGDYGYTF
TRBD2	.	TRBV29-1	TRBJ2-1	TGCAGCGTTGATTCTTGGGGGGGGACTAGCGGGAGTGAGCAGTTCTTC	CSVDSWGGTSGSEQFF
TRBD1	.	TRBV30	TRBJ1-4	TGTGCCTGGAGCCGGGACAGGGGGGAAAAACTGTTTTTT	CAWSRDRGEKLFF
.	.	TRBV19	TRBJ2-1	TGTGCCAGTAAGGAGCCCAGCCTGAACAATGAGCAGTTCTTC	CASKEPSLNNEQFF
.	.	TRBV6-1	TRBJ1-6	TGTGCCAGCAGTGACAGGGATCCCCCGCTAAATAATTCACCCCTCCACTTT	CASSDRDPPLNNSPLHF
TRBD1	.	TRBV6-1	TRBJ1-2	TGTGCCAGCAGTGAAAGCCGGGGGGACAGGGGTAACTATGGCTACACCTTC	CASSESRGDRGNYGYTF
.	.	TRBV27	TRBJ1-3	TGTGCCAGCAGCCCCTTCGGGACACGGGCTGGAAACACCATATATTTT	CASSPFGTRAGNTIYF
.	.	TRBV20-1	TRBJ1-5	TGCAGTGCTAGTAGGGGGGGACATAGCAATCAGCCCCAGCATTTT	CSASRGGHSNQPQHF
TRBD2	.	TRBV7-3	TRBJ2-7	TGTGCCAGCAGCTCTAGCGGTAACTCCTACGAGCAGTACTTC	CASSSSGNSYEQYF
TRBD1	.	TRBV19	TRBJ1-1	TGTGCCAGTAGTCTCCTCGACAGGGGGCACGGTGAAGCTTTCTTT	CASSLLDRGHGEAFF
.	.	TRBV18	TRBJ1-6	TGTGCCAGCTCACCAGGGACACGGGATAATTCACCCCTCCACTTT	CASSPGTRDNSPLHF
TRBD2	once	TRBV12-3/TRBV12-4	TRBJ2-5	TGTGCCAGCAGTTACGGGGGGGGGACCCAGTACTTC	CASSYGGGTQYF
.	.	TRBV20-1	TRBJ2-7	TGCAGTGCTAGTGGGGAACACCGACAGGAGGAGCAGTACTTC	CSASGEHRQEEQYF
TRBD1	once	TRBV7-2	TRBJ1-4	TGTGCCAGCAGCCCGGACAGGGGGGACATACTGTTTTTT	CASSPDRGDILFF